What follows is one TCR beta chain and its context. These data belong to a study of blood T cell repertoires in COVID-19. Looking at the study overall: Italy, Spain and the United States were the sources of the convalescent and acute COVID-19 samples.

V lost 6 bases to trimming and J lost 4 bases; unmatched junction nucleotides: 6. This CDR3 comprises 13 residues. Looked up from germline, CDR1 is SGHNT and CDR2 is YYREEE (reference sequence). In the authors' workflow: Estimates of nucleated cell counts were drawn from the amplification of reference gene primers. Generated by immunoSEQ multiplex PCR, the TCRdb table keeps only in-frame clones and is missing some. The V and J calls and clone size come from that table; D and trimming were worked out from the DNA. This table holds 180,000 or so clones, 80% to 90% found once. The V call is TRBV5-4, the J call TRBJ1-2, with 7 bases that match TRBD1. This clonotype was sampled from a middle-aged man with active or convalescent COVID-19. The sample consisted of peripheral blood. DNA of the CDR3: TGTGCCAGCACCACCGGGACAGCCTATGGCTACACCTTC. Its protein product is CASTTGTAYGYTF.